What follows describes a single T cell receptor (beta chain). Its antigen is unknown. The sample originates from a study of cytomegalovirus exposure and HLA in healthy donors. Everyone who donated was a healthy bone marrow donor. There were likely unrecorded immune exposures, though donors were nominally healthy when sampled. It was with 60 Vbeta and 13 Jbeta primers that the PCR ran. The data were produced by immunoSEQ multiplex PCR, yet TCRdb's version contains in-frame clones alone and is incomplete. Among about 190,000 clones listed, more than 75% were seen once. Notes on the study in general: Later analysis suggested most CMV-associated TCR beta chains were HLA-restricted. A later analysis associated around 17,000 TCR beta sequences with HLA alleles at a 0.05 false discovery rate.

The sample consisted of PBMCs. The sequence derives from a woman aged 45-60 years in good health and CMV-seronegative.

The CDR3 protein is CSGGGTSGSEQFF. CDR3 DNA: TGCAGCGGGGGGGGGACTAGCGGGTCTGAGCAGTTCTTC. The chain links TRBV29-1 to TRBJ2-1; TRBD2 aligns across 12 bases. The CDR3 has 13 residues. In germline, CDR1 is SQVTM, CDR2 ANQGSEA. V trimming: 7 bases; J trimming: 9 bases; junction bases outside the gene matches: 7.